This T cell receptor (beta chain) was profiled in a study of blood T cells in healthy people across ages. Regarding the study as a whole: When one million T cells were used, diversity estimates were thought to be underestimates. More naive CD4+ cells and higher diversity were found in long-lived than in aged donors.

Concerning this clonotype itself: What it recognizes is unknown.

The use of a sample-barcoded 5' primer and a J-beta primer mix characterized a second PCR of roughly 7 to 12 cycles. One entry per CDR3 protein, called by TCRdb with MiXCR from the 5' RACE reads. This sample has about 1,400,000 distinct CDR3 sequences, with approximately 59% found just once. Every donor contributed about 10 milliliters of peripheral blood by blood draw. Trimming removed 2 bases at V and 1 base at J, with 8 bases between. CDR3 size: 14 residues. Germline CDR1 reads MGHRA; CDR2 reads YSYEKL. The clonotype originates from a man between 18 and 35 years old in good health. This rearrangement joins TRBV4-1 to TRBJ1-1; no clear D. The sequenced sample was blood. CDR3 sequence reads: CASSQLPGNTEAFF. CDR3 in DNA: TGCGCCAGCAGCCAACTTCCGGGGAACACTGAAGCTTTCTTT.